The present T cell receptor (beta chain) was sequenced within a study of shared clonotypes between healthy human individuals. Study-wide background: Those who served as donors were a couple of women and a few men between the ages of 18 and 49.

Turning to this clone: Its cognate antigen is unknown.

Using immunoSEQ multiplex PCR, the repertoire was profiled, and TCRdb retains in-frame clones only, with some absent. Of 950,000 to 1,100,000 clones in the sample, about 74% are singletons; the top ten hold about 1.5%. The study's findings and limits: The sharing of 4.5% to 6.5% of naive CD4 clonotypes was seen across a few donors. It was the non-shared clonotypes that had lower generation probabilities than clonotypes shared by all four donors.

Sequencing input: memory CD4+ T cells sorted from blood. The subset is: CD45RA-negative fraction. The clonotype comes from a man between 18 and 35 years old in good health.

CDR3 coding DNA: TGTGCCAGCAGCCGGACAGGGGGCTTAACAGAAGCTTTCTTT. This translates into CASSRTGGLTEAFF. The chain recombines TRBV5-8 with TRBJ1-1, with 11 bases identical to TRBD1. The CDR3 covers 14 residues. V gave up 4 bases and J gave up 8 bases; unmatched junction bases: 7. The V gene's germline CDR1 is SGHTS and CDR2 YDEGEE.